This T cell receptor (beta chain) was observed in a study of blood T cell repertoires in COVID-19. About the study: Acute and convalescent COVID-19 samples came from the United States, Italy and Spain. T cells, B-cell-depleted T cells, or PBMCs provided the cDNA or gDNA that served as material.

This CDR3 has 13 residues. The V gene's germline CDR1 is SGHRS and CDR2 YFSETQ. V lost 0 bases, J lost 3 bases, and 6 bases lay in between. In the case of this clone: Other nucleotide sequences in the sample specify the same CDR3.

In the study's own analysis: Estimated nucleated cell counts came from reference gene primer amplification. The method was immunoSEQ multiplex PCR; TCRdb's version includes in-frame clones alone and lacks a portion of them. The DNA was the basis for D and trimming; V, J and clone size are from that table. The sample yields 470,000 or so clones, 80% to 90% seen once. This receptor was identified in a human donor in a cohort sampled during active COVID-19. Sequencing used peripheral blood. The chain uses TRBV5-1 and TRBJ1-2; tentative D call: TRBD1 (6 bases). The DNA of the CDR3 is TGCGCCAGCAGCTTGGAGGGGGACTATGGCTACACCTTC. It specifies CASSLEGDYGYTF.